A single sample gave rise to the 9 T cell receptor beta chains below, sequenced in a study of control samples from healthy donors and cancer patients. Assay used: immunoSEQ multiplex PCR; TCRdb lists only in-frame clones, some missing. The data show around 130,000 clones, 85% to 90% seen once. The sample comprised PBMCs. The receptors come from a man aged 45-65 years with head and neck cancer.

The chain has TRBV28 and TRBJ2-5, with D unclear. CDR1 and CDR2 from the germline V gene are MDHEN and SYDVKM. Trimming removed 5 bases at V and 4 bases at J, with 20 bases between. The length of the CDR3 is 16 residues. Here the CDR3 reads CASSPLMDATGETQYF. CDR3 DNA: TGTGCCAGCAGTCCCCTGATGGACGCTACGGGAGAGACCCAGTACTTC.

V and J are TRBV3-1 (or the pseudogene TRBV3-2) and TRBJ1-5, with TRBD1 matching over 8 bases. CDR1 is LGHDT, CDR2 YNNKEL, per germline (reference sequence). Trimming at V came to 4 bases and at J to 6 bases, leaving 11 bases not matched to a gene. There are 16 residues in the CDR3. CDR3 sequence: CASSPDRAGLGQPQHF. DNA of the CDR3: TGTGCCAGCAGCCCGGACAGGGCGGGTTTGGGTCAGCCCCAGCATTTT.

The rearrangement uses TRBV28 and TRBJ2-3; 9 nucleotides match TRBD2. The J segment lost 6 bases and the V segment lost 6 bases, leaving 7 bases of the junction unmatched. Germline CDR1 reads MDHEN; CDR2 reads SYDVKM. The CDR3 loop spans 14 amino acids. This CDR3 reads CASSLAGAEDTQYF. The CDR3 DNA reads TGTGCCAGCAGCTTAGCGGGAGCGGAGGATACGCAGTATTTT.

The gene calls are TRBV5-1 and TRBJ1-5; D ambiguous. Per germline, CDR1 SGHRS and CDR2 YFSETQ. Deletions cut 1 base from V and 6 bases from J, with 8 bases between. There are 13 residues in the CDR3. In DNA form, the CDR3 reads TGCGCCAGCAGCTTGACAGCGGGTCAGCCCCAGCATTTT. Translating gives CASSLTAGQPQHF.

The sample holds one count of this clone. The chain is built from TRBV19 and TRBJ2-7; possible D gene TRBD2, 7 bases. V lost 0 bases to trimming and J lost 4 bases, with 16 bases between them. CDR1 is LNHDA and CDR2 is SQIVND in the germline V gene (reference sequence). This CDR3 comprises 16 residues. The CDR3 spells CASSIDSTGGSYEQYF. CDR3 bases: TGTGCCAGTAGTATAGATTCTACGGGGGGCTCTTACGAGCAGTACTTC.

CDR3 bases: TGTGCCAGCATTGGTGCAGGAATAAGGACCTACGAGCAGTACTTC. Encoded protein: CASIGAGIRTYEQYF. The chain carries TRBV6-5 and TRBJ2-7; D not resolved. The CDR3 runs to 15 residues. The V end was cut by 7 bases, the J end by 2 bases, with 18 bases between. Germline-derived CDR1 and CDR2 are MNHEY and SVGAGI.

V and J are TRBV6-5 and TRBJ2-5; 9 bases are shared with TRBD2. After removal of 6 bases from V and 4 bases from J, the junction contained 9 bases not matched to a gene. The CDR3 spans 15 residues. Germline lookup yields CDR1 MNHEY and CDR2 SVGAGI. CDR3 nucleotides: TGTGCCAGCAGACAAATAGCGGGAGCGGGAGAGACCCAGTACTTC. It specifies CASRQIAGAGETQYF.

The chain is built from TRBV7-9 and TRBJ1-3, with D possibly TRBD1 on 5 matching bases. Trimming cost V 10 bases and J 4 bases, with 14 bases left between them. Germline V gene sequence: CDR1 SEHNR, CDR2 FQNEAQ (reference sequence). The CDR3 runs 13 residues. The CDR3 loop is CATRESLGNTIYF. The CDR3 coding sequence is TGTGCCACCAGGGAAAGTTTGGGAAACACCATATATTTT.

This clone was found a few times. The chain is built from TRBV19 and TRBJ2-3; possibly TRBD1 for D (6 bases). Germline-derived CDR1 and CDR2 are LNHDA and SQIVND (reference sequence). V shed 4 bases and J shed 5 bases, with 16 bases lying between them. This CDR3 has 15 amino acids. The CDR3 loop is CASSKGGRREDTQYF. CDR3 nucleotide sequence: TGTGCCAGTAGTAAAGGGGGACGTAGGGAAGATACGCAGTATTTT.